The 21 T cell receptor beta chains reported below all come from one sample, sequenced in a study of identical twins. Using its own MiXCR run on the 5' RACE reads, TCRdb lists one record per CDR3 protein. This table has 600,000 to 850,000 distinct CDR3 sequences, roughly 18% appearing once. This same sample was also part of a study on T cells expressing NK-cell markers.

Sequenced material: PBMCs. The receptors come from a woman in her late teens or twenties in good health.

This clonotype occurred a few times. This chain joins TRBV29-1 and TRBJ2-3; D might be TRBD1 or TRBD2, each matching 5 bases. Trimming cost V 0 bases and J 4 bases, with 26 bases left between them. The CDR3 consists of 19 residues. CDR1 and CDR2 (germline): SQVTM, ANQGSEA. CDR3 in amino acids: CSVEDRENFRVGSSDTQYF. CDR3 DNA sequence: TGCAGCGTTGAAGATCGGGAAAACTTCAGGGTTGGAAGCTCAGATACGCAGTATTTT.

This clonotype was observed a handful of times. The J gene is TRBJ2-1, the V gene TRBV4-2, with D perhaps matching TRBD2 (6 bases). V was cut by 1 base and J by 4 bases, with 17 bases left in between. The length of the CDR3 is 17 residues. CDR1 and CDR2 (germline): LGHNA, YNFKEQ. The CDR3 region is CASSQAPGVAAYNEQFF. The CDR3 coding sequence is TGTGCCAGCAGCCAAGCCCCCGGGGTAGCGGCGTACAATGAGCAGTTCTTC.

This clonotype was counted ten times or more. This chain joins TRBV12-3 or TRBV12-4 and TRBJ2-1; TRBD2 might be the D (6 bases). CDR3 size: 15 residues. With 4 bases removed from V and 0 bases from J, the gap between germline ends came to 10 bases. CDR3 sequence (DNA): TGTGCCAGCAGTTCCCGGGGGAGCTCCTACAATGAGCAGTTCTTC. This gives the protein CASSSRGSSYNEQFF.

V and J are TRBV20-1 and TRBJ1-4, with TRBD1 as a possible D gene (5 bases). Germline V gene sequence: CDR1 DFQATT, CDR2 SNEGSKA (reference sequence). The CDR3 is 13 residues long. The V end lost 4 bases, the J end lost 5 bases, and 11 bases lay between the germline ends. In DNA form, the CDR3 reads TGCAGTGCTACAGGGACGGACAATGAAAAACTGTTTTTT. This sequence encodes CSATGTDNEKLFF.

This clonotype was counted between two and nine times. V is TRBV12-3 or TRBV12-4 and J is TRBJ1-2; weak D call: TRBD1 (6 bases). The CDR3 contains 13 residues. V lost 5 bases and J 7 bases, leaving 14 bases between the germline ends. Here the CDR3 DNA reads TGTGCCAGCAGTAAACAGGGTTTAGGTGGCTACACCTTC. Translation: CASSKQGLGGYTF.

This clonotype was picked up a small number of times. This rearrangement joins TRBV6-1 to TRBJ2-1; 15 nucleotides match TRBD2. CDR3 length equals 15 residues. Germline CDR1 and CDR2: MNHNS and SASEGT. The J segment lost 7 bases and the V segment lost 6 bases, leaving 4 bases of the junction unmatched. The CDR3 loop reads CASRGTSGGRNEQFF. DNA of the CDR3: TGTGCCAGCAGAGGGACTAGCGGGGGGCGTAATGAGCAGTTCTTC.

The rearrangement joins TRBV6-5 to TRBJ2-1; 13 positions match TRBD2. The J segment lost 11 bases and the V segment lost 4 bases, leaving 14 bases of the junction unmatched. This CDR3 contains 17 residues. In germline, CDR1 is MNHEY, CDR2 SVGAGI. The CDR3 spells CASSFLPPTSGGLKQFF. CDR3 DNA sequence: TGTGCCAGCAGTTTCCTGCCCCCGACTAGCGGGGGGTTGAAGCAGTTCTTC.

This clonotype showed up just a few times. The V and J genes are TRBV27 and TRBJ2-1; D not certain. V was pared by 7 bases and J by 7 bases, with 8 bases between. The CDR3 runs to 11 residues. Germline V gene sequence: CDR1 MNHEY, CDR2 SMNVEV (reference sequence). This CDR3 reads CASTALNEQFF. Written as DNA, the CDR3 is TGTGCCAGCACAGCTTTAAATGAGCAGTTCTTC.

This chain links TRBV7-9 with TRBJ2-5, with D uncertain. The CDR3 totals 13 residues. Germline values: CDR1 SEHNR, CDR2 FQNEAQ (reference sequence). V lost 1 base and J 4 bases, leaving 7 bases between the germline ends. The chain's CDR3 is CASSLGRIETQYF. The DNA for the CDR3 is TGTGCCAGCAGCTTAGGACGAATAGAGACCCAGTACTTC.

There are many counts of this clonotype. The V and J genes are TRBV12-3 or TRBV12-4 and TRBJ2-3; D might be TRBD1 or TRBD2, each matching 5 bases. CDR3 length: 15 amino acids. Trimming took 7 bases from V and 2 from J, leaving 16 bases between them. This chain's CDR3 is CASKLGVASTDTQYF. The CDR3 DNA reads as TGTGCCAGCAAGTTGGGGGTAGCATCCACAGATACGCAGTATTTT.

V and J are TRBV30 and TRBJ2-3; D possibly corresponds to TRBD2 (6 bases). V lost 4 bases and J 2 bases, leaving 10 bases between the germline ends. The germline gives CDR1 GTSNPN, CDR2 SVGIG (reference sequence). This CDR3 region has 13 residues. The CDR3: CAWTSEITDTQYF. CDR3 coding DNA: TGTGCCTGGACTAGCGAGATCACAGATACGCAGTATTTT.

This clonotype was counted ten times or more. One end of the junction is discordant with germline, which a read error may explain. V and J are TRBV5-1 and TRBJ1-2, with 9 bases identical to TRBD1. CDR3 length: 13 residues. Germline V lookup: CDR1 SGHRS, CDR2 YFSETQ. CDR3: CASSLRQGDGYTF. The CDR3 DNA reads as TGTGCCAGCAGCTTGAGACAGGGGGACGGCTACACCTTC.

This clonotype was seen a handful of times. V usage is TRBV5-1 and J usage is TRBJ2-2, with D maybe TRBD1 (5 bases). Germline V gene sequence: CDR1 SGHRS, CDR2 YFSETQ. The CDR3 spans 14 residues. The germline V and J ends were trimmed by 6 bases and 0 bases, with 9 bases remaining between them. CDR3 sequence reads: CASKPTANTGELFF. The CDR3 coding sequence is TGCGCCAGCAAACCGACAGCGAACACCGGGGAGCTGTTTTTT.

This clonotype occurred a few times. The chain joins TRBV5-1 to TRBJ1-1; D remains unclear. This CDR3 has 14 amino acids. The germline V gene encodes CDR1 SGHRS and CDR2 YFSETQ. Between the trimmed V and J ends, which lost 4 bases and 4 bases, there was a span of 14 bases. The DNA for the CDR3 is TGCGCCAGCAGCCCTAATTTGGGAGGCACTGAAGCTTTCTTT. This codes for CASSPNLGGTEAFF. Based on the CDR3 plus reference TRBV5-1 and TRBJ1-1, the full variable domain is KAGVTQTPRYLIKTRGQQVTLSCSPISGHRSVSWYQQTPGQGLQFLFEYFSETQRNKGNFPGRFSGRQFSNSRSEMNVSTLELGDSALYLCASSPNLGGTEAFFGQGTRLTVV.

This clonotype was counted once. This chain links TRBV7-6 with TRBJ2-1, with a possible D match to TRBD2 (6 bases). Germline CDR1 SGHVS, CDR2 FNYEAQ. V gave up 5 bases and J gave up 7 bases, with 24 bases separating them. This CDR3 has 17 residues. Here the CDR3 reads CASSAKPSGTPQNEQFF. The CDR3 coding sequence is TGTGCCAGCAGCGCCAAACCGTCCGGGACTCCCCAAAATGAGCAGTTCTTC.

This clonotype was detected a few times. The genes are TRBV4-3 and TRBJ2-5; D not resolved. The CDR3 totals 13 residues. Germline V gene sequence: CDR1 LGHNA, CDR2 YSLEER. The ends were cut back, 2 bases at V and 1 base at J, with 5 bases in the middle. The CDR3 spells CASSQNPQETQYF. As DNA, the CDR3 is TGCGCCAGCAGCCAAAACCCCCAAGAGACCCAGTACTTC.

This chain uses TRBV12-3 or TRBV12-4 with TRBJ2-1; 8 bases match TRBD1. The V gene end was trimmed by 5 bases and the J gene end by 1 base; junction bases not matched to a gene: 10. The CDR3 extends over 17 amino acids. This chain's CDR3 is CASSPRQDRASYNEQFF. CDR3 DNA: TGTGCCAGCAGTCCCCGACAGGACAGGGCTTCCTACAATGAGCAGTTCTTC.

There are a few counts of this clonotype. The chain employs TRBV30 and TRBJ2-5; D unclear. In germline, CDR1 is GTSNPN, CDR2 SVGIG (reference sequence). CDR3 length: 13 amino acids. The V end lost 2 bases, the J end lost 1 base, and 8 bases lay between the germline ends. CDR3 sequence: CAWSKQPQETQYF. The CDR3 DNA follows: TGTGCCTGGAGTAAACAGCCCCAAGAGACCCAGTACTTC.

The chain uses TRBV12-3 or TRBV12-4 and TRBJ1-5; TRBD1 might be the D (5 bases). Trimming shortened V by 4 bases and J by 2 bases, and 9 bases separated the two germline ends. CDR3 size: 14 residues. Here the CDR3 DNA reads TGTGCCAGCAGTTACAGACAGCGCAATCAGCCCCAGCATTTT. This codes for CASSYRQRNQPQHF.

This clonotype was picked up a small number of times. V is TRBV6-2 or TRBV6-3 and J is TRBJ2-1; a possible D gene is TRBD1 (6 bases). Trimming removed 6 bases at V and 6 bases at J, with 15 bases between. The CDR3 has 14 residues. Per the germline V gene, CDR1 is MNHEY and CDR2 is SVGEGT. In DNA form, the CDR3 reads TGTGCCAGCAGATCAGGGACATCTTTCAATGAGCAGTTCTTC. Its protein product is CASRSGTSFNEQFF.

The V gene is TRBV7-9, the J gene TRBJ2-1, with D possibly called TRBD1 or TRBD2 (5 bases each). V was clipped by 5 bases and J by 11 bases, with 13 bases between them. The CDR3 runs 12 residues. Germline-derived CDR1 and CDR2 are SEHNR and FQNEAQ (reference sequence). The CDR3 sequence: CASSPPGAKQFF. The CDR3 bases are TGTGCCAGCAGCCCCCCCGGGGCCAAGCAGTTCTTC.